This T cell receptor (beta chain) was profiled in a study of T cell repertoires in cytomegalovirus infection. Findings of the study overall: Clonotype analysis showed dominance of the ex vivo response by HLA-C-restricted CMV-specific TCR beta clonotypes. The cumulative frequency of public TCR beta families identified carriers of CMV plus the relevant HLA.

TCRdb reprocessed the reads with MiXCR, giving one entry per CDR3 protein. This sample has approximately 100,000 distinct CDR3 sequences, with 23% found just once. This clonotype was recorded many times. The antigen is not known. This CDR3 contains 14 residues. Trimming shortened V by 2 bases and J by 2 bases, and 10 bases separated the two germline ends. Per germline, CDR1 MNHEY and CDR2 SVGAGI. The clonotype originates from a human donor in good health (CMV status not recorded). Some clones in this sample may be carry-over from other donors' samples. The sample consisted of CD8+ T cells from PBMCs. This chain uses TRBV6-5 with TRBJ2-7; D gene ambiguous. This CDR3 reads CASSYGPIAYEQYF. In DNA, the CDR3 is TGTGCCAGCAGTTACGGGCCGATCGCCTACGAGCAGTACTTC.